Presented here are 26 T cell receptor beta chains from one specimen sequenced in a study of cytomegalovirus exposure and HLA in healthy donors. The primer mix had 60 Vbeta and 13 Jbeta primers. Profiled with immunoSEQ multiplex PCR; TCRdb holds only in-frame clones, not every one. This table has more than 50,000 clones, roughly 74% appearing once. The sequenced sample was PBMCs. The receptors shown here come from a middle-aged man in good health and CMV-seropositive.

The table lists this clone with a count of one. CDR3 loop: CASSQMTVSGNTIYF. CDR3 DNA sequence: TGTGCCAGCAGTCAAATGACAGTCTCTGGAAACACCATATATTTT. V usage is TRBV6-5 and J usage is TRBJ1-3; possibly TRBD1 for D (5 bases). There are 15 residues in the CDR3. Deletions cut 5 bases from V and 0 bases from J, with 11 bases between. CDR1 is MNHEY, CDR2 SVGAGI, per germline.

V and J are TRBV7-9 and TRBJ2-4; possibly TRBD1 for D (6 bases). Trimming cost V 1 base and J 0 bases, with 13 bases left between them. Germline CDR1 reads SEHNR; CDR2 reads FQNEAQ (reference sequence). CDR3 length: 17 residues. The CDR3: CASSLGDKALAKNIQYF. For the CDR3, the DNA is TGTGCCAGCAGCTTAGGGGACAAAGCTCTAGCCAAAAACATTCAGTACTTC.

This rearrangement joins TRBV7-2 to TRBJ1-5; a possible D gene is TRBD1 (6 bases). V was clipped by 7 bases and J by 5 bases, with 12 bases between them. Germline CDR1 and CDR2: SGHTA and FQGNSA. This CDR3 is built from 13 residues. The CDR3 reads CASTTDSYQPQHF. CDR3 nucleotides: TGTGCCAGCACCACGGACAGTTATCAGCCCCAGCATTTT.

The DNA of the CDR3 is TGTGCCAGCAGTGAGGACAGAGCTTCACCCCTCCACTTT. It translates to CASSEDRASPLHF. The V gene is TRBV6-1, the J gene TRBJ1-6, with a weak D call TRBD1 (6 bases). Germline assignment: CDR1 MNHNS and CDR2 SASEGT. V lost 3 bases and J lost 9, with 9 bases in between. The length of the CDR3 is 13 residues.

This sequence joins TRBV5-4 and TRBJ2-5; 15 bases line up with TRBD2. The CDR3 consists of 16 residues. The germline CDR1 and CDR2 sequences are SGHNT and YYREEE (reference sequence). The J segment lost 2 bases and the V segment lost 4 bases, leaving 3 bases of the junction unmatched. CDR3 residues: CASSLGLAGGQETQYF. CDR3 in DNA: TGTGCCAGCAGCCTAGGACTAGCGGGGGGGCAAGAGACCCAGTACTTC.

V is TRBV11-2 and J is TRBJ1-3, with 7 bases fitting TRBD1. Germline V gene lookup returns CDR1 SGHAT and CDR2 FQNNGV. The J segment lost 2 bases and the V segment lost 5 bases, leaving 9 bases of the junction unmatched. The length of the CDR3 is 16 residues. Here the CDR3 DNA reads TGTGCCAGCAGCCCAGAGGGACAGTTTCCTGGAAACACCATATATTTT. It translates to CASSPEGQFPGNTIYF.

The chain joins TRBV7-9 to TRBJ1-2, with 9 nucleotides matching TRBD1. The CDR3 consists of 14 residues. Germline trimming cut 5 bases from V and 2 bases from J; bases unmatched to any gene: 3. The germline gives CDR1 SEHNR, CDR2 FQNEAQ (reference sequence). CDR3: CASSTGTGNYGYTF. The CDR3 nucleotides read TGTGCCAGCAGCACCGGGACAGGGAACTATGGCTACACCTTC.

This chain connects TRBV7-8 to TRBJ1-3; 9 nucleotides match TRBD1. Unmatched junction bases numbered 8, after V lost 7 bases and J lost 4 bases. The germline V gene encodes CDR1 SGHVS and CDR2 FQNEAQ. This CDR3 comprises 15 residues. CDR3: CASIGDRASGNTIYF. CDR3 DNA: TGTGCCAGCATCGGGGACAGGGCTTCCGGAAACACCATATATTTT.

V and J are TRBV25-1 and TRBJ1-6; 8 nucleotides align to TRBD1. The CDR3 is made up of 11 amino acids. V gave up 3 bases and J gave up 15 bases; unmatched junction bases: 1. CDR1 and CDR2 from the germline V gene are MGHDK and SYGVNS. The CDR3 loop reads CASSEGQVLHF. The DNA for the CDR3 is TGTGCCAGCAGTGAGGGACAGGTCCTCCACTTT.

The CDR3, as DNA: TGTGCCAGCAGCTTACAGGGGGGCGGTAATTCACCCCTCCACTTT. This translates into CASSLQGGGNSPLHF. The rearrangement links TRBV11-3 to TRBJ1-6, with 7 positions matching TRBD1. The CDR3 has 15 amino acids. V was pared by 2 bases and J by 6 bases, with 4 bases of the junction left unmatched. Germline lookup yields CDR1 SGHNT and CDR2 YENEEA.

The genes are TRBV19 and TRBJ1-1; the match to TRBD1 covers 8 bases. V shed 8 bases and J 3 bases; nucleotides not matched to a gene: 8. CDR3 length equals 14 residues. Germline V lookup: CDR1 LNHDA, CDR2 SQIVND (reference sequence). The CDR3 loop is CASEQGGHYTEAFF. CDR3 nucleotide sequence: TGTGCCAGTGAACAGGGGGGCCATTACACTGAAGCTTTCTTT.

This chain joins TRBV12-5 and TRBJ1-5; 7 bases fit TRBD1. The CDR3 is made up of 14 amino acids. In germline, CDR1 is LGHNT, CDR2 FRNRAP. The V and J ends lost 7 bases and 4 bases, in that order; junction bases with no gene match: 7. This CDR3 reads CASDHLQGNQPQHF. The DNA of the CDR3 is TGTGCTAGTGACCATCTACAGGGGAATCAGCCCCAGCATTTT.

The V and J genes are TRBV7-9 and TRBJ2-7; TRBD1 aligns across 11 bases. This CDR3 contains 15 residues. V lost 5 bases, J lost 5 bases, and 8 bases stayed unmatched. CDR1 and CDR2 from the germline V gene are SEHNR and FQNEAQ (reference sequence). DNA of the CDR3: TGTGCCAGCAGCGCCTCCGGGACAGGGGGAGACGAGCAGTACTTC. This encodes CASSASGTGGDEQYF.

The chain combines TRBV5-1 with TRBJ1-6, with 7 bases aligning to TRBD1. The CDR3 contains 15 residues. Trimming took 1 base from V and 5 from J; bases not matched to a gene: 3. Germline CDR1 is SGHRS and CDR2 is YFSETQ. This chain's CDR3 is CASSLSGGNNSPLHF. DNA for the CDR3: TGCGCCAGCAGCTTGTCAGGGGGAAATAATTCACCCCTCCACTTT.

The chain combines TRBV5-1 with TRBJ2-7; TRBD2 aligns across 7 bases. The CDR3 totals 14 residues. V lost 0 bases, J lost 5 bases, and 5 bases stayed unmatched. Germline assignment: CDR1 SGHRS and CDR2 YFSETQ. The CDR3 DNA follows: TGCGCCAGCAGCTTGGATAGGGAGGGAAACGAGCAGTACTTC. This codes for CASSLDREGNEQYF.

The J gene is TRBJ1-5, the V gene TRBV23-1; 12 nucleotides match TRBD1. TRBV23-1 is known as an ORF, though its function is uncertain. Unmatched junction bases numbered 13, after V lost 2 bases and J lost 5 bases. The CDR3 contains 19 residues. CDR3 amino acids: CASSQPKGTGGSLDQPQHF. CDR3 nucleotide sequence: TGCGCCAGCAGTCAACCCAAAGGGACAGGGGGCTCTCTTGATCAGCCCCAGCATTTT.

The CDR3 sequence is CACNGGTGELFF. In DNA, the CDR3 is TGTGCCTGTAACGGGGGGACCGGGGAGCTGTTTTTT. J is TRBJ2-2 and V is TRBV30; 7 bases align to TRBD2. Germline CDR1 reads GTSNPN; CDR2 reads SVGIG (reference sequence). This CDR3 region has 12 residues. After removal of 6 bases from V and 5 bases from J, the junction contained 3 bases not matched to a gene. The full variable domain, completed using reference TRBV30 and TRBJ2-2, is SQTIHQWPATLVQPVGSPLSLECTVEGTSNPNLYWYRQAAGRGLQLLFYSVGIGQISSEVPQNLSASRPQDRQFILSSKKLLLSDSGFYLCACNGGTGELFFGEGSRLTVL.

This clone came up once. This chain links TRBV5-4 with TRBJ2-1; no clear D gene. The CDR3 is made up of 15 amino acids. Germline V gene sequence: CDR1 SGHNT, CDR2 YYREEE (reference sequence). V was clipped by 4 bases and J by 0 bases, with 11 bases between them. CDR3 sequence (DNA): TGTGCCAGCAGCCCAGCAGGTCGCTCCTACAATGAGCAGTTCTTC. Amino acids: CASSPAGRSYNEQFF.

The gene calls are TRBV7-3 and TRBJ2-5; a possible D gene is TRBD1 (6 bases). Germline V lookup: CDR1 SGHTA, CDR2 FQGTGA. V shed 4 bases and J shed 5 bases, with 11 bases lying between them. This CDR3 is built from 13 residues. The CDR3 DNA reads as TGTGCCAGCAGCTCCGACAGGTCGGAGACCCAGTACTTC. Translated: CASSSDRSETQYF.

The chain joins TRBV10-3 to TRBJ2-7; D is ambiguous. Looked up from germline, CDR1 is ENHRY and CDR2 is SYGVKD. V gave up 0 bases and J gave up 2 bases, with 14 bases separating them. This CDR3 comprises 16 residues. This CDR3 reads CAISESRLILPYEQYF. The CDR3 DNA sequence: TGTGCCATCAGTGAGTCGAGGCTTATACTACCCTACGAGCAGTACTTC.

CDR3 sequence (DNA): TGTGCCAGCAGCTCCAGCGGGGGGGTTAATCAGCCCCAGCATTTT. Translating gives CASSSSGGVNQPQHF. The chain has TRBV7-8 and TRBJ1-5; TRBD1 might be the D (5 bases). This CDR3 region has 15 residues. V gave up 4 bases and J gave up 4 bases, with 14 bases separating them. Germline loops: CDR1 SGHVS, CDR2 FQNEAQ.

CDR3: CASSLGGQFLYGYTF. CDR3 sequence (DNA): TGTGCCAGCAGCTTAGGGGGACAGTTTCTCTATGGCTACACCTTC. The V gene is TRBV7-9, the J gene TRBJ1-2; TRBD1 matches 7 bases. V lost 1 base, J lost 4 bases, and 6 bases stayed unmatched. The CDR3 sequence is 15 residues long. The germline gives CDR1 SEHNR, CDR2 FQNEAQ (reference sequence).

This sequence joins TRBV29-1 and TRBJ1-2; a weak D match, TRBD1 (5 bases). Between the trimmed V and J ends, which lost 7 bases and 2 bases, there was a span of 8 bases. The germline V gene has CDR1 SQVTM and CDR2 ANQGSEA. The CDR3 totals 11 residues. The CDR3 sequence is CSAGVNYGYTF. The CDR3 nucleotides are TGCAGCGCGGGGGTAAACTATGGCTACACCTTC.

This chain joins TRBV15 and TRBJ1-6; D is undetermined. V was cut by 0 bases and J by 5 bases, with 8 bases left in between. Germline CDR1 LNHNV, CDR2 YYDKDF (reference sequence). This CDR3 comprises 15 residues. CDR3 in amino acids: CATSRENSDNSPLHF. CDR3 DNA: TGTGCCACCAGCAGAGAGAACAGTGATAATTCACCCCTCCACTTT.

The V call is TRBV7-9, the J call TRBJ1-6; D is unresolved. CDR1 is SEHNR, CDR2 FQNEAQ, per germline (reference sequence). Trimming pared 0 bases from V and 10 bases from J, leaving 10 bases between. CDR3 length equals 14 residues. CDR3 DNA sequence: TGTGCCAGCAGCTTAGCCGAGATTTCATCACCCCTCCACTTT. Its protein product is CASSLAEISSPLHF.

The gene calls are TRBV5-1 and TRBJ1-6; D remains ambiguous. CDR3 length: 16 amino acids. Trimming shortened V by 0 bases and J by 1 base, and 8 bases separated the two germline ends. Germline CDR1 and CDR2: SGHRS and YFSETQ. CDR3 nucleotides: TGCGCCAGCAGCTTGGAGAGGAGTTCCTATAATTCACCCCTCCACTTT. It translates to CASSLERSSYNSPLHF.